This T cell receptor beta chain came from a study of blood T cell repertoires in COVID-19. Study-wide background: Sites across the United States, Italy and Spain contributed samples from acute and convalescent COVID-19. T cells, B-cell-depleted T cells, or PBMCs provided the cDNA or gDNA that served as material.

Here immunoSEQ multiplex PCR was the method, and the copy in TCRdb shows in-frame clones only, minus some. This sample has over 25,000 clones; 75% to 90% occur once, and the top ten carry 15%. V gave up 6 bases and J gave up 6 bases, with 17 bases separating them. CDR1 and CDR2 (germline): SGHTA, FQGNSA. CDR3 length equals 14 residues. The chain joins TRBV7-2 to TRBJ1-1; D is ambiguous. The sequenced sample consisted of peripheral blood. The clonotype originates from an older man with active COVID-19. The CDR3 loop is CASSISSGVSEAFF. CDR3 coding DNA: TGTGCCAGCAGTATTTCATCGGGAGTTTCTGAAGCTTTCTTT.